This record looks at one T cell receptor (beta chain) sequence and its context. Authors' data handling: Quantification of nucleated cells was approximated via reference gene primer amplification. Some clones are missing from TCRdb's copy, which holds only in-frame ones; the method was immunoSEQ multiplex PCR. The V and J calls and clone size are taken from that table; D and trimming were inferred from the DNA. The sample consists of 150,000 to 200,000 clones, 80% to 90% of them appearing once. The data are from a study of blood T cell repertoires in COVID-19. Study details: PBMCs, B-cell-depleted T cells, or T cells provided the cDNA or gDNA that made up the material.

This receptor was taken from a human donor in a cohort sampled during active COVID-19. Sequenced sample: peripheral blood.

CDR3 residues: CSVEALGVYNEQFF. CDR3 in DNA: TGCAGCGTTGAGGCCCTAGGGGTCTACAATGAGCAGTTCTTC. J is TRBJ2-1 and V is TRBV29-1, with D possibly being TRBD1 (5 bases). Germline V gene sequence: CDR1 SQVTM, CDR2 ANQGSEA. Trimming removed 3 bases at V and 3 bases at J, with 12 bases between. The CDR3 contains 14 residues.